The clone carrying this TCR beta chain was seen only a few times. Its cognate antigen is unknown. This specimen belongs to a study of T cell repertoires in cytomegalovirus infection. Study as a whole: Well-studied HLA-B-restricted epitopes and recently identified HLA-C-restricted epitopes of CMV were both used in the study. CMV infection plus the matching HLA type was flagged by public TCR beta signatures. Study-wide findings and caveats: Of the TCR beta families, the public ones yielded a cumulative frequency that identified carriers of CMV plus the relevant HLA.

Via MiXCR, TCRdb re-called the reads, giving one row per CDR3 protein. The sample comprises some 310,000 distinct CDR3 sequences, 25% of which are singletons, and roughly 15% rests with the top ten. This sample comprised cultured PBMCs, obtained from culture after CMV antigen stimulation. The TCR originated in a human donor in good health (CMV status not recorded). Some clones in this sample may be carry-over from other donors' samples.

The CDR3: CASSLAKDTQYF. Written as DNA, the CDR3 is TGCGCCAGCAGCCTCGCAAAAGATACGCAGTATTTT. The chain is built from TRBV5-1 and TRBJ2-3; no definite D call. V lost 4 bases and J lost 5, with 8 bases in between. Germline V gene lookup returns CDR1 SGHRS and CDR2 YFSETQ. The CDR3 contains 12 residues.